The clone carrying this TCR beta chain was observed a handful of times. What it binds is not known. TCRdb fed the 5' RACE reads into MiXCR, producing one record per CDR3 protein. The table shows approximately 250,000 distinct CDR3 sequences, with more than 20% occurring only once. This sample is drawn from a study of CD8 T cells in ankylosing spondylitis. General study points: Reportedly, matched ankylosing spondylitis synovial fluid was significantly enriched for disease-linked clones. In the blood and synovial fluid of reactive arthritis, some motif variants had been previously reported.

CDR3 length: 12 residues. Germline lookup yields CDR1 SQVTM and CDR2 ANQGSEA. V was clipped by 8 bases and J by 4 bases; unmatched bases: 4. The clonotype comes from a male donor with ankylosing spondylitis or in good health (not recorded which). J is TRBJ2-5 and V is TRBV29-1; 10 bases map to TRBD1. Sequences were obtained from blood, either unsorted or a sorted T cell fraction (not recorded which). The CDR3 DNA reads as TGCAGCCAAAGACAGGGGGCAGAGACCCAGTACTTC. Translation gives CSQRQGAETQYF.